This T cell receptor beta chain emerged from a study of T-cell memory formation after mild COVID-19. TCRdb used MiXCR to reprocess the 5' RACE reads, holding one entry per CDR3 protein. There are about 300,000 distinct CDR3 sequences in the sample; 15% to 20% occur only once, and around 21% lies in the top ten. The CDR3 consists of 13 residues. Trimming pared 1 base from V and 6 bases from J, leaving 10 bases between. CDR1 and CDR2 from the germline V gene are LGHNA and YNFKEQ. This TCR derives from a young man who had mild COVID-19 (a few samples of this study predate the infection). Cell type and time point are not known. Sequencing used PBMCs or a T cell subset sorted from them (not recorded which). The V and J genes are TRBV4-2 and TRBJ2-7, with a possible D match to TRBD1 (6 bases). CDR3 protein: CASSQGSGAEQYV. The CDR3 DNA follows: TGTGCCAGCAGCCAAGGTTCAGGGGCCGAGCAGTACGTC.